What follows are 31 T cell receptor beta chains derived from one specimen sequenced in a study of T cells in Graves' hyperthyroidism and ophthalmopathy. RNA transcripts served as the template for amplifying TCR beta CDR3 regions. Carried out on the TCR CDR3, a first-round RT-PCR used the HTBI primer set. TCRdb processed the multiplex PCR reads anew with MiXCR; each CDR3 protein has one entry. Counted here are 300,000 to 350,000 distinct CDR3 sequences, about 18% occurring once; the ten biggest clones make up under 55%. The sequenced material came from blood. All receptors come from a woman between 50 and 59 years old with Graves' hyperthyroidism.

This chain's CDR3 is CSASATVSYEQYF. The CDR3 nucleotides read TGCAGTGCAAGCGCCACAGTCTCCTACGAGCAGTACTTC. This chain links TRBV20-1 with TRBJ2-7, with D uncertain. Trimming stripped 6 bases from V and 0 bases from J, with 12 bases between. The CDR3 runs to 13 residues. CDR1 and CDR2 (germline): DFQATT, SNEGSKA (reference sequence).

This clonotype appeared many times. CDR3 DNA: TGTGCCAGCAGCCAAGAGTACTATGGCTACACCTTC. Translated, it gives CASSQEYYGYTF. The rearrangement links TRBV3-1 to TRBJ1-2, with D hard to call. CDR3 length: 12 amino acids. Between the trimmed V and J ends, which lost 0 bases and 3 bases, there was a span of 2 bases. Germline V CDR1 and CDR2: LGHDT, YNNKEL (reference sequence). The whole variable domain, filled in from reference TRBV3-1 and TRBJ1-2, reads DTAVSQTPKYLVTQMGNDKSIKCEQNLGHDTMYWYKQDSKKFLKIMFSYNNKELIINETVPNRFSPKSPDKAHLNLHINSLELGDSAVYFCASSQEYYGYTFGSGTRLTVV.

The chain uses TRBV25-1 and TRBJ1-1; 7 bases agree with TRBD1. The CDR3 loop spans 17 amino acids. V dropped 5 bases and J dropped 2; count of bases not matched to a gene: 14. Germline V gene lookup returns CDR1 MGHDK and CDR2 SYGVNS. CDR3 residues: CASSTQMTGRANTEAFF. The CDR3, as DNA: TGTGCCAGCAGTACCCAAATGACAGGGCGGGCTAACACTGAAGCTTTCTTT.

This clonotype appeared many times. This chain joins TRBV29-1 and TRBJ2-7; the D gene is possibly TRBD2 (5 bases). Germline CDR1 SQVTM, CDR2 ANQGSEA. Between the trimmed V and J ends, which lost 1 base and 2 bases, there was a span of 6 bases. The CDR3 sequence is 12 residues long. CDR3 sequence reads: CSVEGGAYEQYF. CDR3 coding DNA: TGCAGCGTTGAAGGGGGAGCCTACGAGCAGTACTTC.

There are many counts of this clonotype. CDR3 in DNA: TGTGCCAGCTCAGCCCAGGACAGCCGAAATAATTCACCCCTCCACTTT. Amino acids: CASSAQDSRNNSPLHF. The gene calls are TRBV18 and TRBJ1-6; D might be TRBD1 (6 bases). The CDR3 spans 16 residues. Trimming took 5 bases from V and 5 from J, leaving 16 bases between them. Germline V gene sequence: CDR1 KGHSH, CDR2 LQKENI.

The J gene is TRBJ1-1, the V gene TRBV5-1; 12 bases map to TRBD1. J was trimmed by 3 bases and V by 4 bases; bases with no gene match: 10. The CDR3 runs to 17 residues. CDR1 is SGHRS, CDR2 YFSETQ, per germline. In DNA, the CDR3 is TGCGCCAGCAGCCCGGGACAGGGGGCCGGGTCGTACACTGAAGCTTTCTTT. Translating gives CASSPGQGAGSYTEAFF. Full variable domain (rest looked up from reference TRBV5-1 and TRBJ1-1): KAGVTQTPRYLIKTRGQQVTLSCSPISGHRSVSWYQQTPGQGLQFLFEYFSETQRNKGNFPGRFSGRQFSNSRSEMNVSTLELGDSALYLCASSPGQGAGSYTEAFFGQGTRLTVV.

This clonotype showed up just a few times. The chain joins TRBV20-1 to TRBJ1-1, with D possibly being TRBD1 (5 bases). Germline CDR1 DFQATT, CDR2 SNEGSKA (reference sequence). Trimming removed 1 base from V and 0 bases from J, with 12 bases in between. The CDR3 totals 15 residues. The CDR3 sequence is CSARVQGTLNTEAFF. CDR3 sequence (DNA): TGCAGTGCTAGAGTCCAGGGAACCTTGAACACTGAAGCTTTCTTT.

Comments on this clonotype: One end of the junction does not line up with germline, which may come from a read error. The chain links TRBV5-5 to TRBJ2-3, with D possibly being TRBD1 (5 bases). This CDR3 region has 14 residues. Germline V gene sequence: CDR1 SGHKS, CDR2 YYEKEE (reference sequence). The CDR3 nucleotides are TGTGCCAGCAGCTCCGGGTGGGGCACAGGTACGCAGTATTTT. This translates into CASSSGWGTGTQYF.

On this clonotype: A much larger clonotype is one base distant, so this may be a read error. CDR3 DNA: TGTGCCAGCAGTGTCGATGTCTACGAGCAGTACGTC. This translates into CASSVDVYEQYV. The J gene is TRBJ2-7, the V gene TRBV2; D is unresolved. The germline V gene has CDR1 SNHLY and CDR2 FYNNEI. V was shortened by 4 bases and J by 3 bases, with 7 bases between the two germline ends. The CDR3 runs 12 residues.

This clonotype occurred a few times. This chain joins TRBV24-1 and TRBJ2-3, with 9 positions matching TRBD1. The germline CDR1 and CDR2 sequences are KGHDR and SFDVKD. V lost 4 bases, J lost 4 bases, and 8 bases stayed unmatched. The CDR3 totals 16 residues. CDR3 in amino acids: CATSDPTTGGADTQYF. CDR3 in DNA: TGTGCCACCAGTGACCCAACGACAGGGGGGGCAGATACGCAGTATTTT.

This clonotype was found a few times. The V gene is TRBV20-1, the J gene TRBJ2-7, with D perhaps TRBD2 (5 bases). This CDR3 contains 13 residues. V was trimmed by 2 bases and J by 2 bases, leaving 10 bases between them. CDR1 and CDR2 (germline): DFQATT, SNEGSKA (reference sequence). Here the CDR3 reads CSARRVGAYEQYF. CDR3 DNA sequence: TGCAGTGCTAGACGGGTCGGGGCCTACGAGCAGTACTTC.

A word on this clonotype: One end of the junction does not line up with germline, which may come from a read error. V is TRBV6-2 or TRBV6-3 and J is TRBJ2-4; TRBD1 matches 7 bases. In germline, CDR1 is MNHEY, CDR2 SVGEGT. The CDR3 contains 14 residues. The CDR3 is CASSSERQGPPRNF. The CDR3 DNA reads TGTGCCAGCAGCTCTGAGAGACAGGGCCCTCCCAGGAACTTC.

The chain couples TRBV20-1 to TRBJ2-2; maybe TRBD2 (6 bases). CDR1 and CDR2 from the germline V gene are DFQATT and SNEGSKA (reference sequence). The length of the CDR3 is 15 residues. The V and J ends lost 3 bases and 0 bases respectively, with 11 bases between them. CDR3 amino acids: CSASYGGTNTGELFF. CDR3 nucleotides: TGCAGTGCTAGTTATGGCGGGACGAACACCGGGGAGCTGTTTTTT.

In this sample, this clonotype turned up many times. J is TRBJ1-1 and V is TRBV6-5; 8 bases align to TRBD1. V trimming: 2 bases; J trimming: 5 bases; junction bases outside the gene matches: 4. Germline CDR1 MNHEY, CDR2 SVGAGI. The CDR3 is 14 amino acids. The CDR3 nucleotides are TGTGCCAGCAGTTACAACAGGGGGTCGACTGAAGCTTTCTTT. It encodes CASSYNRGSTEAFF.

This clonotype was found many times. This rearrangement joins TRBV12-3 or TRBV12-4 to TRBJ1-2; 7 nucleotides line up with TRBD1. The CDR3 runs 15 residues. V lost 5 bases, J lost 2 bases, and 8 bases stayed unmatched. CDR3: CASSPRQGVNYGYTF. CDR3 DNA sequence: TGTGCCAGCAGTCCTAGACAGGGAGTGAACTATGGCTACACCTTC.

DNA of the CDR3: TGTGCCAGCAGTACCAGGATTGCAGATAATTCACCCCTCCACTTT. It codes for CASSTRIADNSPLHF. The chain is built from TRBV6-1 and TRBJ1-6; D gene uncertain. The CDR3 is made up of 15 amino acids. The germline V gene has CDR1 MNHNS and CDR2 SASEGT. The V gene lost 5 bases and the J gene lost 5 bases, with 13 bases spanning the gap.

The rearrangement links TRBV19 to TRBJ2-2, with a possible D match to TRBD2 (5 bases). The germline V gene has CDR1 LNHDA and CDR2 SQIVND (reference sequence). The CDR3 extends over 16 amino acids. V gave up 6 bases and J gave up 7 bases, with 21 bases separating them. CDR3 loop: CASRANRDSHVGELFF. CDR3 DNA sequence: TGTGCCAGTAGGGCCAACCGGGATTCGCACGTCGGGGAGCTGTTTTTT.

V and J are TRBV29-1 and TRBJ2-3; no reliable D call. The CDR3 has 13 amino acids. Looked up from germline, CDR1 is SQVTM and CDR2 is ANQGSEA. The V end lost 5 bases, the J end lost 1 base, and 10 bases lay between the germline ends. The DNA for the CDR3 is TGCAGCGTTCGCCCCGGTCGCACAGATACGCAGTATTTT. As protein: CSVRPGRTDTQYF.

The CDR3 spells CASSFNPGAGDTEAFF. DNA of the CDR3: TGTGCCAGCAGTTTTAATCCGGGGGCAGGGGACACTGAAGCTTTCTTT. This sequence joins TRBV28 and TRBJ1-1, with D perhaps matching TRBD1 (6 bases). This CDR3 has 16 residues. Germline CDR1 is MDHEN and CDR2 is SYDVKM. Between the trimmed V and J ends, which lost 3 bases and 3 bases, there was a span of 17 bases.

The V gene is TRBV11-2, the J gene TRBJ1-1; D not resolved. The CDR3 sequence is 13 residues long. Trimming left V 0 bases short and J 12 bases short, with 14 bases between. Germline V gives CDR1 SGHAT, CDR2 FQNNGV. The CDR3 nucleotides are TGTGCCAGCAGCTTAGAGGTGGGGTGGGAATCTTTCTTT. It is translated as CASSLEVGWESFF.

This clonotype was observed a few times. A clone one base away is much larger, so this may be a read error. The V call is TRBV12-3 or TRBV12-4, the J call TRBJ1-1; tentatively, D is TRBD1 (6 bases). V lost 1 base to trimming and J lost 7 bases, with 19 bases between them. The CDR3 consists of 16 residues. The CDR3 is CASSLDPGVGGVEAFF. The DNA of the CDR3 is TGTGCCAGCAGTTTAGATCCTGGGGTCGGGGGCGTTGAAGCTTTCTTT.

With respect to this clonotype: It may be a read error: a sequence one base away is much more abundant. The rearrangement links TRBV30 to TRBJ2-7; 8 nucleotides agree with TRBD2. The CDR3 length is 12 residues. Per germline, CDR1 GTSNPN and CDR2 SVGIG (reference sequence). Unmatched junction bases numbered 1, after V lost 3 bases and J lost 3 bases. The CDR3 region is CAWRGTSYEQYV. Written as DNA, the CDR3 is TGTGCCTGGAGAGGGACTAGCTACGAGCAGTACGTC.

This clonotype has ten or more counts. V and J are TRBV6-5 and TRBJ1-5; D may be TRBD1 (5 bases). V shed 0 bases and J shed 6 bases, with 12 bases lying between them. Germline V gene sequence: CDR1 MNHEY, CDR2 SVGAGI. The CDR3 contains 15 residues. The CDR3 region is CASSYSGGGGQPQHF. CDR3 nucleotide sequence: TGTGCCAGCAGTTACTCGGGCGGGGGGGGTCAGCCCCAGCATTTT.

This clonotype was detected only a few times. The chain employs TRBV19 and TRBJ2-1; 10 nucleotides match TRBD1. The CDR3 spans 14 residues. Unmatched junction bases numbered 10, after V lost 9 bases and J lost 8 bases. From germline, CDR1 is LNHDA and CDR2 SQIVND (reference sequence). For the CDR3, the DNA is TGTGCCAGCCGAGACAGGGGGCCGGTCGATGAGCAGTTCTTC. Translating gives CASRDRGPVDEQFF.

This chain's CDR3 is CASSLGEDSSQETQYF. The CDR3 DNA reads as TGCGCCAGCAGCTTGGGGGAGGACAGTAGCCAAGAGACCCAGTACTTC. V gene TRBV5-1 combines with J gene TRBJ2-5; perhaps D is TRBD1 or TRBD2 (6 bases each). The CDR3 spans 16 residues. From germline, CDR1 is SGHRS and CDR2 YFSETQ. V lost 0 bases and J lost 1, with 13 bases in between.

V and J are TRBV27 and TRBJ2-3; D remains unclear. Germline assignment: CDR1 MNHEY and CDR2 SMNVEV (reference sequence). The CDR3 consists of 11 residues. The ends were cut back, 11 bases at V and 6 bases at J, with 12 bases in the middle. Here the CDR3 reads CACSRGDTQYF. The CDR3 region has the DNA TGTGCCTGTTCCCGTGGGGATACGCAGTATTTT.

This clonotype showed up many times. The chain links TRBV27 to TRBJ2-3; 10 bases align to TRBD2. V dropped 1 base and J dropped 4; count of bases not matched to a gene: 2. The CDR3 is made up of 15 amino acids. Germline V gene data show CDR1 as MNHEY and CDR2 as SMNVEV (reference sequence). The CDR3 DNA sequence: TGTGCCAGCAGTTTATGGGGACTAGCGCCAGATACGCAGTATTTT. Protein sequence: CASSLWGLAPDTQYF.

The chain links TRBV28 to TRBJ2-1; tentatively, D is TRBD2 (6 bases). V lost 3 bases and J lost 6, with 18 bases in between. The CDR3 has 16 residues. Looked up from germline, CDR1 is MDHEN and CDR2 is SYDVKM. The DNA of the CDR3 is TGTGCCAGCAGTTTTGGGGGGAACCGTCGGGGCAATGAGCAGTTCTTC. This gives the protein CASSFGGNRRGNEQFF.

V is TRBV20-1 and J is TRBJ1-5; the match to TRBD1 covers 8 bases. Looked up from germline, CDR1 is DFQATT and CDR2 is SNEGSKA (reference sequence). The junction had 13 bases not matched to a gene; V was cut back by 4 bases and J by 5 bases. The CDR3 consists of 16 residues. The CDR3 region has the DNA TGCAGTGCTACAGAAGGTTGGACAGGGACTTATCAGCCCCAGCATTTT. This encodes CSATEGWTGTYQPQHF.

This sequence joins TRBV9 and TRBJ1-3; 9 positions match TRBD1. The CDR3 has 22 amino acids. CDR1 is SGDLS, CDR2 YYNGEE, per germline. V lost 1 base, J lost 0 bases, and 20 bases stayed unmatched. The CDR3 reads CASSVNQGLEQGAHPSGNTIYF. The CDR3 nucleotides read TGTGCCAGCAGCGTAAATCAGGGATTGGAACAGGGGGCCCATCCCTCTGGAAACACCATATATTTT.

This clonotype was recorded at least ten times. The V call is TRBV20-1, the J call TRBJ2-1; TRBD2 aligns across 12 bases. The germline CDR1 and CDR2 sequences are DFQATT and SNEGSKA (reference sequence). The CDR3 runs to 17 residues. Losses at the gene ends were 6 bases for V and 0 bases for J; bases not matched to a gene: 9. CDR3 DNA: TGCAGTGCCCCGGGACTAGCGGGTCTCAGCTCCTACAATGAGCAGTTCTTC. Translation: CSAPGLAGLSSYNEQFF.